The clone carrying this TCR beta chain was seen a single time. This CDR3 region has 14 residues. Germline lookup yields CDR1 SGHRS and CDR2 YFSETQ. Trimming left V 5 bases short and J 0 bases short, with 11 bases between. These data belong to a study of blood T cell repertoires in COVID-19. In the study overall: Italy, Spain and the United States were the sources of the convalescent and acute COVID-19 samples. Sources were T cells, B-cell-depleted T cells, or PBMCs; the material itself was cDNA or gDNA.

In the authors' methods: Amplification of reference gene primers was used by the study to estimate nucleated cell counts. Produced via immunoSEQ multiplex PCR; TCRdb's table is partial and in-frame only. Clone size and V and J calls were adopted from that table, with D and trimming inferred from the DNA. The repertoire holds about 270,000 clones, with about nine tenths as singletons. Sequencing used peripheral blood. The rearrangement joins TRBV5-1 to TRBJ1-1; D may be TRBD1 (6 bases). The TCR sequence derives from a man aged 40-49 years with active or convalescent COVID-19. CDR3: CASSPDRLNTEAFF. The CDR3 DNA reads as TGCGCCAGCAGTCCTGACAGGCTGAACACTGAAGCTTTCTTT.